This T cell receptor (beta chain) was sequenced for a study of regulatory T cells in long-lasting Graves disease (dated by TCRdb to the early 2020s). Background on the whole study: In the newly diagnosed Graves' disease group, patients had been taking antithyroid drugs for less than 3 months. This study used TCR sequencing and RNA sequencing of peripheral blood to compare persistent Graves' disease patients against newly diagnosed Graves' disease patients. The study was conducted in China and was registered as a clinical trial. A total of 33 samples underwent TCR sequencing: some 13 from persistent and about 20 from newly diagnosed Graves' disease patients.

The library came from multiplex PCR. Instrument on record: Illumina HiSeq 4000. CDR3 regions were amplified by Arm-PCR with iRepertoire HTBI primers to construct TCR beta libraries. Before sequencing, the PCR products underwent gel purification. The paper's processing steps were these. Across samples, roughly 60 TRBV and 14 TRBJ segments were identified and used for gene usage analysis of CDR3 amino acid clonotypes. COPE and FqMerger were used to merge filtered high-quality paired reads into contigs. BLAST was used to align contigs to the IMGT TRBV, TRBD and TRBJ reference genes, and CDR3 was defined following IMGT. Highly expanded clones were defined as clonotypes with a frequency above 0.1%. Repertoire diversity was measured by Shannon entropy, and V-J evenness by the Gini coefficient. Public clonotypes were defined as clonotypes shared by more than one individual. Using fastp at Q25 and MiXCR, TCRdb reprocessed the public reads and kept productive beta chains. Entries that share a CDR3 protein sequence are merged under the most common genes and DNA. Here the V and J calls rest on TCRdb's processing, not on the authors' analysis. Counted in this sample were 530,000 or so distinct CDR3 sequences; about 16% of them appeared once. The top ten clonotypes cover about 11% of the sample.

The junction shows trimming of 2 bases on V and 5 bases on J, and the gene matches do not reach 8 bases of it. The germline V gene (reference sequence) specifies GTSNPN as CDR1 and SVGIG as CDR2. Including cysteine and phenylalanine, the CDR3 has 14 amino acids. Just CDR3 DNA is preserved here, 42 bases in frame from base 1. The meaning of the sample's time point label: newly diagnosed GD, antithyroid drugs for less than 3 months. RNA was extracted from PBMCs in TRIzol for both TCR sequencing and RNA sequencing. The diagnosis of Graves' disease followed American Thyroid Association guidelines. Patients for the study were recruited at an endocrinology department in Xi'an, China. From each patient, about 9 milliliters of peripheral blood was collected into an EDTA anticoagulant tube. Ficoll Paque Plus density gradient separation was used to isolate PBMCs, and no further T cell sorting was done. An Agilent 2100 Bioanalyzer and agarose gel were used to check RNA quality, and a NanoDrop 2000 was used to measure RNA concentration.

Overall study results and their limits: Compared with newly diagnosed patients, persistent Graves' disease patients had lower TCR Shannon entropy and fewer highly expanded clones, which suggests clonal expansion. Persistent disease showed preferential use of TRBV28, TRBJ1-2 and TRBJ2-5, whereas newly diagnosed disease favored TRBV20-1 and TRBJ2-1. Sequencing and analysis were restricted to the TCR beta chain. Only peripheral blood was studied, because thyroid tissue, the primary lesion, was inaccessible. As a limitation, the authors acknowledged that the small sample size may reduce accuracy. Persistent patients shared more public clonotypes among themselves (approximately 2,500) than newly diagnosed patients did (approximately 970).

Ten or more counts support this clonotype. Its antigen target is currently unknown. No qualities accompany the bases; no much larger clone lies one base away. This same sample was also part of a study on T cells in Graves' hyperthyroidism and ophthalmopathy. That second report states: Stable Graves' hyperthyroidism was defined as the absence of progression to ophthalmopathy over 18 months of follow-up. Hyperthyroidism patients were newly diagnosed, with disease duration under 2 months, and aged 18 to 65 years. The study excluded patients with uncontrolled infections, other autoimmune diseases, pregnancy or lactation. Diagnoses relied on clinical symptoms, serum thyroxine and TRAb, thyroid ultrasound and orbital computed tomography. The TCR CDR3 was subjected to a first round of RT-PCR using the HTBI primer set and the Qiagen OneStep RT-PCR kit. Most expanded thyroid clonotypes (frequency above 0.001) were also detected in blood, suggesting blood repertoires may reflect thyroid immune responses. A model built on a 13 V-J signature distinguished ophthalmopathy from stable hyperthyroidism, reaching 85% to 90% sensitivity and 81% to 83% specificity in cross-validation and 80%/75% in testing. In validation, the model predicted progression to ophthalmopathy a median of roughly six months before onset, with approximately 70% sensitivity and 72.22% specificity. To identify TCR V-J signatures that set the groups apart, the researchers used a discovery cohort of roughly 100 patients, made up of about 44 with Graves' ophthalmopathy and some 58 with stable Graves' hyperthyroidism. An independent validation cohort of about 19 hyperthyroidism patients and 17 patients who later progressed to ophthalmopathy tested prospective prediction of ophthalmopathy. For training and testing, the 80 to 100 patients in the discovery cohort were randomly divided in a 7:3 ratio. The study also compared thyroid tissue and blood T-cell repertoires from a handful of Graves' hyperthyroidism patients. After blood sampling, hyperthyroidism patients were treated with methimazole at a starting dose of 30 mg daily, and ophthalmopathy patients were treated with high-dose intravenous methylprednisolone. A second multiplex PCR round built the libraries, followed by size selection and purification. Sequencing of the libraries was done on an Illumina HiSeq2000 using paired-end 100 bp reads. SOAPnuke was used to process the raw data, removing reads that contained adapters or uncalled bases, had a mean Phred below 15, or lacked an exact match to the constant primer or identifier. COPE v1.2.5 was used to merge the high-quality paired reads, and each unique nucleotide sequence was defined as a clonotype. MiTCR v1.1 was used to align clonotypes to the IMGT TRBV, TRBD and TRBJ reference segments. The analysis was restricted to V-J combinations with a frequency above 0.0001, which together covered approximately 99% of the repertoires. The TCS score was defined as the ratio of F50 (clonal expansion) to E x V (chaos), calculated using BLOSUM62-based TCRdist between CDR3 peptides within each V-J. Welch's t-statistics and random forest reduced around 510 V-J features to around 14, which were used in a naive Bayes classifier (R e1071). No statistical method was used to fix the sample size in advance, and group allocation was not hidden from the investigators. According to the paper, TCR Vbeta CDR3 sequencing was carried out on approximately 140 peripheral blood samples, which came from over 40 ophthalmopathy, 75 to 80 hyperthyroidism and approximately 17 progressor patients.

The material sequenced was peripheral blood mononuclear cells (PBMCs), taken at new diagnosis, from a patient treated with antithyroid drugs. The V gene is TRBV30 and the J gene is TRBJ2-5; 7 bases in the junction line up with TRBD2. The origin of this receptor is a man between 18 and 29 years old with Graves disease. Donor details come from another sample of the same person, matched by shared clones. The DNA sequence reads TGTGCCTGGAGTCATCTAGCGGACGGTGAGACCCAGTACTTC. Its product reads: CAWSHLADGETQYF.